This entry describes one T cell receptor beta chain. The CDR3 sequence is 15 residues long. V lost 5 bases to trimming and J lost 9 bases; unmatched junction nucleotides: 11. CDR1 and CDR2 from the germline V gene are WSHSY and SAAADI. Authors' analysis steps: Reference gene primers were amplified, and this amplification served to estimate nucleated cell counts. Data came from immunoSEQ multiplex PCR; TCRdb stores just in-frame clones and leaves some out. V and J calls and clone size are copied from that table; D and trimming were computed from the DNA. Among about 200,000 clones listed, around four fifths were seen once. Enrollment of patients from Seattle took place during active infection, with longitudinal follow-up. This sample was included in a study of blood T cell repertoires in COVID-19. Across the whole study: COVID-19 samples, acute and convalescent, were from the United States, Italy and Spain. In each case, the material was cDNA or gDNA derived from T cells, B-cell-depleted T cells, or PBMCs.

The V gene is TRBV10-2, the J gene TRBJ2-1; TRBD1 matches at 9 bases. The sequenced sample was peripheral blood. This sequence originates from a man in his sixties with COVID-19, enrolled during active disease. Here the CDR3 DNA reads TGCGCCAGCAGTCTTGGACAGGGGAAAGGCGGTGAGCAGTTCTTC. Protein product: CASSLGQGKGGEQFF.